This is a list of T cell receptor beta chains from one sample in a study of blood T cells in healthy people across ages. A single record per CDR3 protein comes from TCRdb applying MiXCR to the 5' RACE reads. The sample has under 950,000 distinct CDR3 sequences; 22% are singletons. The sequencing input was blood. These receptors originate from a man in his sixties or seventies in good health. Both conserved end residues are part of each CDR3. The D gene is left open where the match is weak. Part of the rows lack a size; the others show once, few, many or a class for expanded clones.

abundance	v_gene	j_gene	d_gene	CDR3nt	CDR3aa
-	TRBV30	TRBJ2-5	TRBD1	TGTGCCTGGGGCCGGGACAGGAAAGAGACCCAGTACTTC	CAWGRDRKETQYF
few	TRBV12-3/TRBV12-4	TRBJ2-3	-	TGTGCCAGCAGTTTTAGACTAATCGCAGATACGCAGTATTTT	CASSFRLIADTQYF
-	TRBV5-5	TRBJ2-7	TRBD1	TGTGCCAGCAGCACCACGACAGGGTCCTACGAGCAGTACTTC	CASSTTTGSYEQYF
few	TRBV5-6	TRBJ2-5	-	TGTGCCAGCAGCTTACACAGGAGCGGCTTCGGGGGGACCCAGTACTTC	CASSLHRSGFGGTQYF
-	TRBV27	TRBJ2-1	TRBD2	TGTGCCAGCAGGGATAGCGGGAGTAACAATGAGCAGTTCTTC	CASRDSGSNNEQFF
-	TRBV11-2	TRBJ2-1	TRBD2	TGTGCCAGCAGACCACTAGCGGGGGCTTCCTACAATGAGCAGTTCTTC	CASRPLAGASYNEQFF
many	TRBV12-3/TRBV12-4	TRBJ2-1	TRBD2	TGTGCCAGCAGTGGCCTAGCGGGGGGGCTAAATGAGCAGTTCTTC	CASSGLAGGLNEQFF
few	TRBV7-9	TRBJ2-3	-	TGTGCCAGCAGCTTAGACCGACTAGTGGGGGATACGCAGTATTTT	CASSLDRLVGDTQYF
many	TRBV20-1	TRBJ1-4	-	TGCAGTGCTCGGGACCGAGAAAAGCCTAATGAAAAACTGTTTTTT	CSARDREKPNEKLFF
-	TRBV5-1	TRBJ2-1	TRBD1	TGCGCCAGCAGCTTACGGGACAGCCCCTACAATGAGCAGTTCTTC	CASSLRDSPYNEQFF
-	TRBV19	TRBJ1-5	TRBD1	TGTGCCAGTAGGCCGGGACAGGTCAATCAGCCCCAGCATTTT	CASRPGQVNQPQHF
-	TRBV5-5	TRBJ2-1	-	TGTGCCAGCAGTCCTATATCGGCGAATGAGCAGTTCTTC	CASSPISANEQFF
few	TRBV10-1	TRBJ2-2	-	TGCGCCAGCAGTGAGTCGATTCCCGGGGCCGGGGAGCTGTTTTTT	CASSESIPGAGELFF
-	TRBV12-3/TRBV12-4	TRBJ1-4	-	TGTGCCAGCAGTTATACAGGGTGGAGTGAAAAACTGTTTTTT	CASSYTGWSEKLFF
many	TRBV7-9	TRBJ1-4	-	TGTGCCAGCAGCTTAGGGGACAATAAACTGTTTTTT	CASSLGDNKLFF
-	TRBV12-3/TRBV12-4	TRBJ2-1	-	TGTGCCAGCAGTTTCTTTGAGGGGGACAATGAGCAGTTCTTC	CASSFFEGDNEQFF
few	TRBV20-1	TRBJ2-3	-	TGCAGTGCTAGAGATCGGCGCTCCGCCCATAGGGATACGCAGTATTTT	CSARDRRSAHRDTQYF
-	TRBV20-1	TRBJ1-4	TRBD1	TGCAGTGCCCAGCAGACAGGGAATGAAAAACTGTTTTTT	CSAQQTGNEKLFF
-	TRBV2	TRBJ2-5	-	TGTGCCAGCGAAGACAGGCTGGGGGAGACCCAGTACTTC	CASEDRLGETQYF
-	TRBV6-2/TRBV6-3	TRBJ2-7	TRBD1	TGTGCCAGCAGAGGGACAGCCCAGGGCTACGAGCAGTACTTC	CASRGTAQGYEQYF
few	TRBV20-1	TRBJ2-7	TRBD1	TGCAGTGCTGATGACAGGGAGTACGAGCAGTACTTC	CSADDREYEQYF
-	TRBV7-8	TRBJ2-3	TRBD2	TGTGCCAGCAGCCCCGTCCCCTCTAGCGGGAGGACGACAGATACGCAGTATTTT	CASSPVPSSGRTTDTQYF
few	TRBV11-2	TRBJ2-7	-	TGTGCCAGCAGCAACGGACGGGTTTACGAGCAGTACTTC	CASSNGRVYEQYF
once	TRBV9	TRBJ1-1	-	TGTGCCAGCAGCGTAGTCCCGCAGAACACTGAAGCTTTCTTT	CASSVVPQNTEAFF
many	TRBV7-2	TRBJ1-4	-	TGTGCCAGCAGCTTAGAGGCAAGGGATGAAAAACTGTTTTTT	CASSLEARDEKLFF
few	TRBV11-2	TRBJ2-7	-	TGTGCCAGCAGCCCATCCCGGGCCGCGTATATACAACACGAGCAGTACTTC	CASSPSRAAYIQHEQYF
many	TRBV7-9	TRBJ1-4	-	TGTGCCAGCAGCCCGGACGTGGGTGCAACTAATGAAAAACTGTTTTTT	CASSPDVGATNEKLFF
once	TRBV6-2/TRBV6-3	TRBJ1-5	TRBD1	TGTGCCAGCAGACGACAGGGGGTTGACAATCAGCCCCAGCATTTT	CASRRQGVDNQPQHF
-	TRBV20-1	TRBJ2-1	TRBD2	TGCAGTGCCCTGAGGAGCGCGGGAGGGCCCGACAATGAGCAGTTCTTC	CSALRSAGGPDNEQFF
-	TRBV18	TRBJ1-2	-	TGTGCCAGCTCACCACCCGACGGACCCTACTATGGCTACACCTTC	CASSPPDGPYYGYTF
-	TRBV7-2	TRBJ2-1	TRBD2	TGTGCCAGCAGGGTTACTAGCGGGGTTGGGATTGAGCAGTTCTTC	CASRVTSGVGIEQFF
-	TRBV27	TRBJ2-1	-	TGTGCCAGCAACCCTAGGGGGGGCTCCTACAATGAGCAGTTCTTC	CASNPRGGSYNEQFF
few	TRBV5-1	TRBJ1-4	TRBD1	TGCGCCAGCAGTTGGGACAGCAATGAAAAACTGTTTTTT	CASSWDSNEKLFF
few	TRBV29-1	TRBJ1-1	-	TGCAGCGTTGTGGTGGTGGGACTTGAACGTGCTTTCTTT	CSVVVVGLERAFF
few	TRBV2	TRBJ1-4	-	TGTGCCAGCAGAGCAGGGGATGATGGTGAAAAACTGTTTTTT	CASRAGDDGEKLFF
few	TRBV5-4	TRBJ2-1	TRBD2	TGTGCCAGCAGCGGGAATAGCGGGGAGGCTTACAATGAGCAGTTCTTC	CASSGNSGEAYNEQFF
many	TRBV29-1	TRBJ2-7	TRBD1	TGCAGCGTCGAGACAGGGGAATACGAGCAGTACTTC	CSVETGEYEQYF
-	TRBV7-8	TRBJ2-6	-	TGTGCCAGCAGCAAAAGGGGAGGTGGGGCCAACGTCCTGACTTTC	CASSKRGGGANVLTF
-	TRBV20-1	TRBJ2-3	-	TGCAGTGCGAGGGACTTCCTTTTAAGCGCAGATACGCAGTATTTT	CSARDFLLSADTQYF
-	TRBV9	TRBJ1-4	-	TGTGCCAGCAGTCCCCTAACTAATGAAAAACTGTTTTTT	CASSPLTNEKLFF
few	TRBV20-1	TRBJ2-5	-	TGCAGTACTAGGAACCTAAGAGGACCCAAGACCCAGTACTTC	CSTRNLRGPKTQYF
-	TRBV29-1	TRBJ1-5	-	TGCAGCGTCTCGACGGGTGGGAATAATCAGCCCCAGCATTTT	CSVSTGGNNQPQHF
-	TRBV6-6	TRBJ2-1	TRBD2	TGTGCCAGCAGACTAACTAGCGGGGACTACAATGAGCAGTTCTTC	CASRLTSGDYNEQFF
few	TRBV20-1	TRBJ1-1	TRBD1	TGCAGTGCCCAGGGGGCCAACACTGAAGCTTTCTTT	CSAQGANTEAFF
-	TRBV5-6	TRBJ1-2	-	TGTGCCAGCAGCTTGTATGGGGGATATGGCTACACCTTC	CASSLYGGYGYTF